These 7 T cell receptor beta chains share one sample of origin, sequenced in a study of human T cells and chemical hapten exposure. Time point here: pre-sensitization, week 0. Indicated treatment: therapeutic diphenylcyclopropenone sensitization with weekly scalp DPC. TCRdb itself ran the RACE reads through MiXCR, one entry per CDR3 protein. The sample includes some 300,000 distinct CDR3 sequences, roughly 6% of them seen just once. The sequencing used whole blood, collected in connection with sensitization to the hapten diphenylcyclopropenone (DPC). These receptors came from a woman under 30 with alopecia areata. Some clones in this sample may be carry-over from other donors' samples.

This clonotype was counted many times. The genes are TRBV3-1 and TRBJ1-5; D not resolved. CDR3 length: 15 amino acids. Looked up from germline, CDR1 is LGHDT and CDR2 is YNNKEL (reference sequence). V lost 0 bases to trimming and J lost 4 bases, with 10 bases between them. This CDR3 is CASSQDSGENQPQHF. In DNA, the CDR3 is TGTGCCAGCAGCCAAGACTCTGGCGAGAATCAGCCCCAGCATTTT.

This clonotype was detected a few times. This chain links TRBV5-4 with TRBJ2-3, with TRBD2 identical over 11 bases. With 3 bases clipped from V and 6 bases from J, the junction kept 6 bases outside the gene matches. The CDR3 runs to 15 residues. Germline assignment: CDR1 SGHNT and CDR2 YYREEE (reference sequence). In DNA form, the CDR3 reads TGTGCCAGCAGCTGGGGGACTAGCGGCTCGGATACGCAGTATTTT. Protein: CASSWGTSGSDTQYF.

This clonotype was counted between two and nine times. The rearrangement joins TRBV28 to TRBJ1-5; maybe TRBD1 (5 bases). This CDR3 region has 12 residues. Trimming shortened V by 6 bases and J by 7 bases, and 10 bases separated the two germline ends. CDR1 is MDHEN and CDR2 is SYDVKM in the germline V gene. In nucleotides, the CDR3 is TGTGCCAGCAGGGTGGAGGGGCAGCCCCAGCATTTT. Translation: CASRVEGQPQHF.

The sample holds a few counts of this clonotype. The chain uses TRBV11-1 and TRBJ1-6; D call uncertain. The V end was cut by 1 base, the J end by 0 bases, with 7 bases between. CDR1 and CDR2 from the germline V gene are SGHAT and FQDESV (reference sequence). The CDR3 extends over 16 amino acids. This CDR3 reads CASSLVKSSYNSPLHF. Written as DNA, the CDR3 is TGTGCCAGCAGCTTAGTCAAGAGCTCCTATAATTCACCCCTCCACTTT.

The chain combines TRBV5-4 with TRBJ2-2, with D hard to call. Germline CDR1 and CDR2: SGHNT and YYREEE (reference sequence). V was clipped by 4 bases and J by 1 base, with 8 bases between them. This CDR3 spans 14 amino acids. DNA for the CDR3: TGTGCCAGCAGCGATCCCGGGAACACCGGGGAGCTGTTTTTT. This gives the protein CASSDPGNTGELFF. Full variable domain (rest looked up from reference TRBV5-4 and TRBJ2-2): ETGVTQSPTHLIKTRGQQVTLRCSSQSGHNTVSWYQQALGQGPQFIFQYYREEENGRGNFPPRFSGLQFPNYSSELNVNALELDDSALYLCASSDPGNTGELFFGEGSRLTVL.

This clonotype was recorded at least ten times. The CDR3 loop reads CSASDRRYYNEQFF. The CDR3 bases are TGCAGTGCTTCCGACCGACGTTACTACAATGAGCAGTTCTTC. This chain links TRBV20-1 with TRBJ2-1; D not certain. Between the trimmed V and J ends, which lost 5 bases and 3 bases, there was a span of 14 bases. CDR1 and CDR2 (germline): DFQATT, SNEGSKA (reference sequence). This CDR3 has 14 residues.

This clonotype was seen a handful of times. One junction end disagrees with the germline gene, perhaps due to a read error. V and J are TRBV12-3 or TRBV12-4 and TRBJ2-1; 8 bases map to TRBD1. The CDR3 covers 15 residues. The CDR3 nucleotides read TGTGCCAGCAGTCTAGCCGGACAGGGATATCATGAGCAGTTCTTC. Residues: CASSLAGQGYHEQFF.